The clone carrying this TCR beta chain was observed at least ten times. Antigen: not known. Breast cancer patients provided tissue from their axillary draining lymph nodes. TCRdb reanalysed the multiplex PCR reads using MiXCR and keeps one entry per CDR3 protein. The sample lists some 85,000 distinct CDR3 sequences; approximately 28% were seen once. The data stem from a study of breast tumors, draining lymph nodes, adjacent tissues. Findings and caveats of the study: Compared with lymph nodes, tumors were less diverse; compared with nontumor tissue, more. The lymph node origin of tumor T cells was framed as consistent with a hypothesis, not demonstrated. Data fit most tumor T cells coming from lymph node, expanding in tumor.

This sequence originates from a female donor with breast cancer. Some clones in this sample may be carry-over from other donors' samples. Sample: axillary lymph node tissue.

The CDR3 DNA is TGCGCCAGCAGCCTTGCGATCACAGATACGCAGTATTTT. It yields the protein CASSLAITDTQYF. The rearrangement joins TRBV4-3 to TRBJ2-3, with unresolved D. Trimming stripped 4 bases from V and 2 bases from J, with 7 bases between. Germline V gene data show CDR1 as LGHNA and CDR2 as YSLEER. The CDR3 runs to 13 residues.